Shown below are 19 T cell receptor beta chains from a single sample sequenced in a study of T-cell memory formation after mild COVID-19. TCRdb redid the calling of the 5' RACE reads with MiXCR, one entry per CDR3 protein. The sample has 110,000 to 150,000 distinct CDR3 sequences, 14% seen once. Input material: PBMCs or a T cell subset sorted from them (not recorded which). These receptor sequences come from an adult woman who had mild COVID-19 (a few samples of this study predate the infection). Cell type and time point are not known.

This clonotype was observed a few times. The chain couples TRBV12-3 or TRBV12-4 to TRBJ1-1, with D possibly being TRBD1 (5 bases). CDR3 length: 12 amino acids. Trimming removed 3 bases at V and 7 bases at J, with 9 bases between. The chain's CDR3 is CASSFGGGEAFF. CDR3 in DNA: TGTGCCAGCAGTTTTGGGGGAGGTGAAGCTTTCTTT.

V usage is TRBV12-3 or TRBV12-4 and J usage is TRBJ2-7; D call uncertain. V was clipped by 3 bases and J by 0 bases, with 9 bases between them. The length of the CDR3 is 14 residues. CDR3 DNA sequence: TGTGCCAGCAGTTTTACCCACGACTCCTACGAGCAGTACTTC. Translated, it gives CASSFTHDSYEQYF.

This clonotype has only a few counts. The rearrangement links TRBV5-6 to TRBJ1-2; unclear D gene. The germline V and J ends were trimmed by 2 bases and 0 bases, with 11 bases remaining between them. This CDR3 contains 15 residues. Germline V gene lookup returns CDR1 SGHDT and CDR2 YYEEEE. The CDR3, as DNA: TGTGCCAGCAGCTTCGAGGCGGAAGCTAACTATGGCTACACCTTC. It specifies CASSFEAEANYGYTF.

The chain uses TRBV5-1 and TRBJ1-1, with no clear D. Trimming stripped 0 bases from V and 0 bases from J, with 6 bases between. The CDR3 has 14 residues. Germline V gene lookup returns CDR1 SGHRS and CDR2 YFSETQ. CDR3 nucleotide sequence: TGCGCCAGCAGCTTGGGGAACTTGAACACTGAAGCTTTCTTT. It translates to CASSLGNLNTEAFF.

The chain uses TRBV7-9 and TRBJ1-1, with 8 bases identical to TRBD1. The CDR3 extends over 13 amino acids. Germline assignment: CDR1 SEHNR and CDR2 FQNEAQ (reference sequence). V shed 5 bases and J 7 bases; nucleotides not matched to a gene: 6. The CDR3 spells CASSGLDRDEAFF. As DNA, the CDR3 is TGTGCCAGCAGCGGATTGGACAGGGATGAAGCTTTCTTT.

This clonotype was seen only a few times. This chain joins TRBV2 and TRBJ2-2, with 12 bases matching TRBD2. CDR3 length: 15 residues. V shed 2 bases and J 6 bases; nucleotides not matched to a gene: 1. Per the germline V gene, CDR1 is SNHLY and CDR2 is FYNNEI. CDR3 region: CASSELAGGPGELFF. For the CDR3, the DNA is TGTGCCAGCAGTGAACTAGCGGGAGGGCCCGGGGAGCTGTTTTTT. The complete variable domain, with remaining parts taken from reference TRBV2 and TRBJ2-2, reads EPEVTQTPSHQVTQMGQEVILRCVPISNHLYFYWYRQILGQKVEFLVSFYNNEISEKSEIFDDQFSVERPDGSNFTLKIRSTKLEDSAMYFCASSELAGGPGELFFGEGSRLTVL.

The gene calls are TRBV2 and TRBJ2-1; no firm D call. Germline CDR1 and CDR2: SNHLY and FYNNEI. Trimming cost V 2 bases and J 6 bases, with 11 bases left between them. The CDR3 totals 14 residues. Here the CDR3 reads CASSEWPTANEQFF. For the CDR3, the DNA is TGTGCCAGCAGTGAATGGCCGACTGCCAATGAGCAGTTCTTC.

This sequence joins TRBV12-3 or TRBV12-4 and TRBJ2-1; D gene uncertain. CDR3 length: 14 amino acids. Trimming pared 6 bases from V and 6 bases from J, leaving 15 bases between. CDR3 coding DNA: TGTGCCAGCAGCCCACCTAGTGGCCCCAATGAGCAGTTCTTC. Its translation is CASSPPSGPNEQFF.

This chain links TRBV12-5 with TRBJ2-7; 7 positions agree with TRBD1. Germline V gene data show CDR1 as LGHNT and CDR2 as FRNRAP. The CDR3 is 13 amino acids. V shed 6 bases and J 0 bases; nucleotides not matched to a gene: 2. The CDR3: CASGGQYSYEQYF. CDR3 DNA sequence: TGTGCTAGTGGGGGACAGTACTCCTACGAGCAGTACTTC.

This clonotype was counted only a few times. The V gene is TRBV6-5, the J gene TRBJ1-2, with TRBD1 matching over 8 bases. The CDR3 has 16 residues. CDR1 and CDR2 from the germline V gene are MNHEY and SVGAGI. Trimming took 5 bases from V and 7 from J; bases not matched to a gene: 15. CDR3 in DNA: TGTGCCAGCAGTCTTGGACAGGGAGAAGTCGGACGTGGCTACACCTTC. It codes for CASSLGQGEVGRGYTF.

The V gene is TRBV20-1, the J gene TRBJ2-7, with a possible D match to TRBD2 (5 bases). The CDR3 has 17 residues. From germline, CDR1 is DFQATT and CDR2 SNEGSKA (reference sequence). Trimming left V 3 bases short and J 3 bases short, with 24 bases between. CDR3: CSARPGEGNLDIYEQYF. The CDR3 DNA sequence: TGCAGTGCTAGGCCCGGGGAAGGCAACCTTGACATCTACGAGCAGTACTTC.

This clonotype was counted a few times. V and J are TRBV4-1 and TRBJ2-2; D is unresolved. Trimming cost V 2 bases and J 2 bases, with 6 bases left between them. The CDR3 is 14 amino acids. Germline lookup yields CDR1 MGHRA and CDR2 YSYEKL. The CDR3 sequence: CASSQSVNTGELFF. DNA of the CDR3: TGCGCCAGCAGCCAAAGCGTCAACACCGGGGAGCTGTTTTTT.

The chain links TRBV4-3 to TRBJ2-7; 7 nucleotides align to TRBD1. V gave up 1 base and J gave up 7 bases; unmatched junction bases: 7. Looked up from germline, CDR1 is LGHNA and CDR2 is YSLEER. CDR3 length: 14 amino acids. CDR3 coding DNA: TGCGCCAGCAGCCAAGCGACAGCAGGGGGAGAGCAGTACTTC. Translating it yields CASSQATAGGEQYF.

This clonotype was seen a handful of times. The chain combines TRBV5-1 with TRBJ2-1, with D possibly being TRBD1 or TRBD2 (5 bases each). This CDR3 region has 16 residues. The germline V and J ends were trimmed by 3 bases and 5 bases, with 18 bases remaining between them. Germline-derived CDR1 and CDR2 are SGHRS and YFSETQ. CDR3 bases: TGCGCCAGCAGCTCGTATACGGGACGCACCGACAATGAGCAGTTCTTC. Translation gives CASSSYTGRTDNEQFF.

This clonotype was recorded a few times. The chain uses TRBV19 and TRBJ2-1; TRBD1 matches at 7 bases. The V gene end was trimmed by 5 bases and the J gene end by 13 bases; junction bases not matched to a gene: 8. This CDR3 has 12 amino acids. Germline CDR1 is LNHDA and CDR2 is SQIVND (reference sequence). DNA for the CDR3: TGTGCCAGTAGTGGGACAGCCAGGGAACAGTTCTTC. As protein: CASSGTAREQFF.

In this sample, this clonotype turned up many times. J is TRBJ2-4 and V is TRBV7-6, with a tentative D call TRBD1 (6 bases). Germline CDR1 is SGHVS and CDR2 is FNYEAQ. The V end lost 5 bases, the J end lost 2 bases, and 19 bases lay between the germline ends. The length of the CDR3 is 17 residues. This chain's CDR3 is CASSPTGPAATKNIQYF. CDR3 nucleotide sequence: TGTGCCAGCAGCCCAACAGGGCCCGCCGCTACCAAAAACATTCAGTACTTC.

V and J are TRBV6-1 and TRBJ1-1, with a weak D call TRBD1 (6 bases). The CDR3 length is 16 residues. The V gene lost 11 bases and the J gene lost 0 bases, with 22 bases spanning the gap. CDR1 is MNHNS, CDR2 SASEGT, per germline. CDR3 residues: CAGGARGRRVNTEAFF. The CDR3 bases are TGTGCCGGGGGGGCTCGGGGACGGAGAGTGAACACTGAAGCTTTCTTT.

This rearrangement joins TRBV19 to TRBJ2-7, with 7 bases matching TRBD2. The V segment lost 5 bases and the J segment 2 bases; nucleotides outside the gene matches: 3. The CDR3 totals 13 residues. Germline V lookup: CDR1 LNHDA, CDR2 SQIVND (reference sequence). This CDR3 reads CASSPTSAYEQYF. The DNA for the CDR3 is TGTGCCAGTAGTCCAACTAGCGCCTACGAGCAGTACTTC. The full variable domain, rest sourced from reference TRBV19 and TRBJ2-7, is DGGITQSPKYLFRKEGQNVTLSCEQNLNHDAMYWYRQDPGQGLRLIYYSQIVNDFQKGDIAEGYSVSREKKESFPLTVTSAQKNPTAFYLCASSPTSAYEQYFGPGTRLTVT.

The V call is TRBV27, the J call TRBJ1-1; the D gene is possibly TRBD1 (5 bases). The CDR3 is made up of 14 amino acids. Germline V CDR1 and CDR2: MNHEY, SMNVEV (reference sequence). The V end was cut by 3 bases, the J end by 1 base, with 9 bases between. DNA for the CDR3: TGTGCCAGCAGTTTCTTTGGGGGGAACACTGAAGCTTTCTTT. Amino acids: CASSFFGGNTEAFF.